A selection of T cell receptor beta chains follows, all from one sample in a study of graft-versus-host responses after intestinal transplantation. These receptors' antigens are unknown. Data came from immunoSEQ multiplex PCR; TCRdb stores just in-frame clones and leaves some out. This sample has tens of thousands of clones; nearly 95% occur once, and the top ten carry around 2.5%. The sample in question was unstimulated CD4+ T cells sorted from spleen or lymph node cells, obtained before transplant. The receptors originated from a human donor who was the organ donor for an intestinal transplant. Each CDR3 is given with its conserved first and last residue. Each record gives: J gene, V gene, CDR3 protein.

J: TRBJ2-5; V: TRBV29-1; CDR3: CSVDRSGVGETQYF
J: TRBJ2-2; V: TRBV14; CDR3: CASSQGMWGPPNTGELFF
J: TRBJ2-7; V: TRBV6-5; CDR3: CASSEFHYEQYF
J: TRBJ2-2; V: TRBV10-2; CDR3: CASTLGTGELFF
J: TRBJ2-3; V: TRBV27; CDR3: CASSPGHRTDTQYF
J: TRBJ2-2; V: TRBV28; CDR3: CASSKASPSDYLTGELFF
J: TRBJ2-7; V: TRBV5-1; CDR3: CASSPRASEGSYEQYF
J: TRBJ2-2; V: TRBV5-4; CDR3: CASSSMGLAGGGELFF
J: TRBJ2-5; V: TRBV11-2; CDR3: CASSPRTSGGQETQYF
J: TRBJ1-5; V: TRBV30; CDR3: CAWSVAWGGSNQPQHF
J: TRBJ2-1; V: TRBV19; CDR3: CASSTLGADEQFF
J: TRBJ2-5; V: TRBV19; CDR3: CASSTGGQETQYF
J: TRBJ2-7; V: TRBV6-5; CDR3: CASSLGLAGTYEQYF
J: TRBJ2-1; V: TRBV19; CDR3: CASSIEGSGLFSYNEQFF
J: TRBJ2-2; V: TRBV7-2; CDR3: CASSPTDLWGTGELFF
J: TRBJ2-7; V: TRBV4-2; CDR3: CASSQAASGTYEQYF